This record looks at one T cell receptor beta chain sequence and its context. This sample stems from a study of blood T cell repertoires in COVID-19. Profiling relied on immunoSEQ multiplex PCR, and the TCRdb table lists in-frame clones only, not all of them. The sample lists around 120,000 clones, 65% to 85% seen once, with approximately 1.8% in the top ten. Germline CDR1 SNHLY, CDR2 FYNNEI. J lost 2 bases, V lost 6 bases, and 6 bases had no gene match. The length of the CDR3 is 15 residues. The clonotype was recovered from a man between 65 and 85 years old with acute or convalescent COVID-19. The sample consisted of peripheral blood. V and J are TRBV2 and TRBJ2-1; TRBD2 matches at 8 bases. DNA of the CDR3: TGTGCCAGCAGATCACTAGCGGCCCCCTACAATGAGCAGTTCTTC. Translating gives CASRSLAAPYNEQFF.